This is a list of T cell receptor beta chains from one sample in a study of long-term antiretroviral therapy in people with HIV. Assay used: immunoSEQ multiplex PCR; TCRdb lists only in-frame clones, some missing. In the table there are around 15,000 clones, 70% to 90% of which are singletons. The sequenced sample was unsorted PBMCs, obtained 0.7 years before starting antiretroviral therapy. The receptors were gathered from a man between 45 and 60 years old with HIV. Each CDR3 is given with its conserved first and last residue. Fields, in order: clone size, V gene, D gene, J gene, CDR3 protein, CDR3 DNA. A D gene is named only where the DNA matches it firmly. Clone size is stated in some rows and not others, as once, few, many or a class when expanded.

-,TRBV27,-,TRBJ1-2,CASSLLYTTQGGYTF,TGTGCCAGCAGTTTACTCTACACTACGCAGGGCGGCTACACCTTC
-,TRBV6-5,TRBD2,TRBJ2-7,CASRGLAGSYEQYF,TGTGCCAGCAGGGGACTAGCGGGGTCCTACGAGCAGTACTTC
-,TRBV5-1,TRBD2,TRBJ2-1,CASSIAGEYNEQFF,TGCGCCAGCAGCATCGCGGGGGAGTACAATGAGCAGTTCTTC
-,TRBV9,TRBD1,TRBJ2-3,CASSVSGQGASDTQYF,TGTGCCAGCAGCGTATCAGGCCAGGGGGCATCAGATACGCAGTATTTT
-,TRBV7-2,TRBD2,TRBJ2-7,CASSRDYSYEQYF,TGTGCCAGCAGCCGGGACTACTCCTACGAGCAGTACTTC
-,TRBV6-5,TRBD2,TRBJ2-1,CASSERGVDNEQFF,TGTGCCAGCAGCGAGCGGGGGGTGGACAATGAGCAGTTCTTC
-,TRBV29-1,-,TRBJ2-1,CSVPTGPQQFF,TGCAGCGTTCCAACCGGGCCCCAGCAGTTCTTC
-,TRBV9,TRBD1,TRBJ1-3,CASSVFGTGISGNTIYF,TGTGCCAGCAGCGTATTTGGGACAGGGATCTCTGGAAACACCATATATTTT
-,TRBV10-1,TRBD2,TRBJ2-3,CASSEGAGGSDTQYF,TGCGCCAGCAGTGAAGGGGCGGGAGGCTCAGATACGCAGTATTTT
medium-sized,TRBV7-2,-,TRBJ2-7,CASSWGGTGEQYF,TGTGCCAGCAGCTGGGGGGGGACAGGCGAGCAGTACTTC
-,TRBV5-6,-,TRBJ1-1,CASSFGRRGRLNTEAFF,TGTGCCAGCAGCTTTGGTCGGCGGGGACGATTGAACACTGAAGCTTTCTTT
-,TRBV7-9,-,TRBJ2-7,CASSYGADVTYEQYF,TGTGCCAGCAGCTACGGAGCGGACGTGACCTACGAGCAGTACTTC
once,TRBV19,TRBD2,TRBJ2-2,CASSPRTSGGAGGELFF,TGTGCCAGTAGTCCCCGGACTAGCGGGGGGGCAGGCGGGGAGCTGTTTTTT
-,TRBV7-8,TRBD1,TRBJ2-7,CASSFLETGGYEQYF,TGTGCCAGCAGCTTTCTCGAGACAGGGGGCTACGAGCAGTACTTC
-,TRBV2,-,TRBJ2-6,CASSLSSGANVLTF,TGTGCCAGCAGTCTGTCCTCTGGGGCCAACGTCCTGACTTTC
-,TRBV13,TRBD1,TRBJ2-7,CASSSHRGVDEQYF,TGTGCCAGCAGCAGCCACAGGGGGGTGGACGAGCAGTACTTC
-,TRBV2,-,TRBJ1-2,CASSADSNYGYTF,TGTGCCAGCAGTGCGGACAGTAACTATGGCTACACCTTC
-,TRBV6-6,-,TRBJ1-2,CASSLEGGGYTF,TGTGCCAGCAGTTTGGAGGGGGGTGGCTACACCTTC
-,TRBV18,TRBD1,TRBJ2-1,CASSPPRFGTGAHEQFF,TGTGCCAGCTCACCACCACGGTTCGGGACAGGGGCCCATGAGCAGTTCTTC
-,TRBV30,-,TRBJ1-1,CAWRPTTGGTEAFF,TGTGCCTGGAGGCCCACGACAGGCGGCACTGAAGCTTTCTTT
-,TRBV7-2,-,TRBJ1-5,CASSRLAGPSPQHF,TGTGCCAGCAGCAGGTTAGCGGGCCCATCGCCCCAGCATTTT
once,TRBV25-1,TRBD2,TRBJ2-1,CASRSPYSGSYNEQFF,TGTGCCAGCAGGAGCCCCTACAGCGGGAGCTACAATGAGCAGTTCTTC
-,TRBV5-1,-,TRBJ1-2,CASSQDGGTYGYTF,TGCGCCAGCAGCCAGGACGGGGGGACCTATGGCTACACCTTC
-,TRBV2,-,TRBJ1-1,CASSDQGQPTEAFF,TGTGCCAGCAGTGACCAAGGACAGCCCACTGAAGCTTTCTTT
-,TRBV10-2,TRBD2,TRBJ2-7,CASSVLAGKGEQYF,TGCGCCAGCAGTGTACTAGCGGGGAAGGGGGAGCAGTACTTC
-,TRBV29-1,TRBD1,TRBJ2-5,CSALGWTGVWETQYF,TGCAGCGCCCTAGGGTGGACAGGGGTATGGGAGACCCAGTACTTC
-,TRBV5-6,-,TRBJ1-6,CASSTGPPLALHF,TGTGCCAGCAGCACCGGACCCCCACTGGCCCTCCACTTT
-,TRBV11-2,-,TRBJ2-7,CASSLSNGPGEQYF,TGTGCCAGCAGCCTATCAAATGGCCCAGGCGAGCAGTACTTC
-,TRBV25-1,-,TRBJ1-1,CASSESTGRPNTEAFF,TGTGCCAGCAGTGAGTCTACCGGGAGGCCGAACACTGAAGCTTTCTTT
-,TRBV29-1,TRBD1,TRBJ2-3,CSVVPGQGSDTQYF,TGCAGCGTCGTTCCGGGACAGGGGTCAGATACGCAGTATTTT
-,TRBV6-5,-,TRBJ1-2,CASSYLDSYGYTF,TGTGCCAGCAGTTACCTGGACAGTTATGGCTACACCTTC
-,TRBV5-6,-,TRBJ2-7,CASSPRPGRGYATYREQYF,TGTGCCAGCAGCCCCCGTCCCGGACGCGGGTATGCCACCTACAGGGAGCAGTACTTC
-,TRBV30,-,TRBJ1-1,CAWSVSGVNTEAFF,TGTGCCTGGAGTGTATCCGGGGTTAACACTGAAGCTTTCTTT
once,TRBV10-3,-,TRBJ2-3,CAISEGQFGTDTQYF,TGTGCCATCAGTGAAGGACAGTTTGGGACAGATACGCAGTATTTT
-,TRBV28,-,TRBJ1-5,CASSLNTGGSQPQHF,TGTGCCAGCAGTTTGAACACGGGAGGTAGTCAGCCCCAGCATTTT
-,TRBV6-5,-,TRBJ2-7,CASRNPRATYF,TGTGCCAGCAGAAATCCACGGGCGACGTACTTC
-,TRBV11-2,-,TRBJ2-7,CASSLVGTRFTYTYEQYF,TGTGCCAGCAGCTTAGTGGGGACACGCTTTACATATACCTACGAGCAGTACTTC
-,TRBV9,TRBD2,TRBJ2-7,CASSVGGNYEQYF,TGTGCCAGCAGCGTCGGGGGGAACTACGAGCAGTACTTC
-,TRBV5-1,TRBD2,TRBJ2-5,CASSLVGGTSGGTQETQYF,TGCGCCAGCAGCTTGGTAGGGGGGACTAGCGGGGGTACCCAAGAGACCCAGTACTTC
-,TRBV28,TRBD2,TRBJ2-3,CASSLQRGGTDTQYF,TGTGCCAGCAGTTTACAGCGGGGGGGCACAGATACGCAGTATTTT
once,TRBV4-3,-,TRBJ2-2,CASSQDAQITGELFF,TGCGCCAGCAGCCAAGATGCCCAGATAACCGGGGAGCTGTTTTTT
-,TRBV2,TRBD2,TRBJ2-1,CASSTSGRWRGSYNEQFF,TGTGCCAGCAGTACTAGCGGTCGGTGGAGGGGGTCCTACAATGAGCAGTTCTTC
-,TRBV7-3,-,TRBJ2-7,CASSLTGQVQYF,TGTGCCAGCAGCTTAACAGGGCAAGTGCAGTACTTC
-,TRBV5-4,-,TRBJ2-3,CASSPWADTQYF,TGTGCCAGCAGCCCTTGGGCAGATACGCAGTATTTT
-,TRBV5-1,-,TRBJ1-2,CASSSDGYYGYTF,TGCGCCAGCAGCTCGGACGGATACTATGGCTACACCTTC
once,TRBV5-1,-,TRBJ1-2,CASSLDATYGYTF,TGCGCCAGCAGCCTCGACGCCACCTATGGCTACACCTTC
few,TRBV6-4,-,TRBJ1-2,CASSDHYGYTF,TGTGCCAGCAGCGACCACTATGGCTACACCTTC
-,TRBV7-2,-,TRBJ1-4,CASSLAGWDEKLFF,TGTGCCAGCAGCTTAGCTGGTTGGGATGAAAAACTGTTTTTT
-,TRBV5-6,TRBD1,TRBJ2-5,CASSFSDRGGMTQYF,TGTGCCAGCAGCTTCTCGGACAGGGGAGGGATGACCCAGTACTTC
once,TRBV18,TRBD1,TRBJ1-2,CASSPSRTGMDYGYTF,TGTGCCAGCTCACCATCGAGGACAGGGATGGACTATGGCTACACCTTC
-,TRBV6-6,-,TRBJ2-4,CASSPAGLAKNIQYF,TGTGCCAGCAGTCCAGCCGGACTAGCCAAAAACATTCAGTACTTC
few,TRBV2,-,TRBJ2-2,CASSRTGRELFF,TGTGCCAGCAGTCGAACCGGGAGGGAGCTGTTTTTT